These 27 T cell receptor beta chains came from one sample sequenced in a study of blood T cells in healthy people across ages. Sample-barcoded 5' priming and a J-beta primer mix drove a second PCR of roughly 7 to 11 cycles. TCRdb reprocessed the 5' RACE reads with MiXCR, giving one entry per CDR3 protein. The top ten clones hold 25% to 35% of a sample with some 640,000 distinct CDR3 sequences, 49% of them seen once. The sequenced material came from blood. All receptors come from a woman aged 60-75 years in good health.

With regard to this clonotype: An end of the junction differs from the germline gene, which may be a read error. The rearrangement uses TRBV6-5 and TRBJ2-1; no clear D. Germline CDR1 MNHEY, CDR2 SVGAGI. The CDR3 has 14 residues. CDR3 protein: CASSYSQGYNEQVF. CDR3 in DNA: TGTGCCAGCAGTTACTCGCAAGGGTACAATGAGCAGGTCTTC.

This clonotype was observed a handful of times. This rearrangement joins TRBV3-1 to TRBJ2-5; D unresolved. The CDR3 contains 13 residues. The V and J ends lost 2 bases and 5 bases respectively, with 9 bases between them. CDR1 is LGHDT and CDR2 is YNNKEL in the germline V gene (reference sequence). Written as DNA, the CDR3 is TGTGCCAGCAGCCAAAGCTCCATCGAGACCCAGTACTTC. Translation gives CASSQSSIETQYF.

This chain joins TRBV9 and TRBJ2-7, with TRBD2 matching over 11 bases. The CDR3 is made up of 17 amino acids. Germline assignment: CDR1 SGDLS and CDR2 YYNGEE. The V segment lost 4 bases and the J segment 2 bases; nucleotides outside the gene matches: 11. The CDR3 nucleotides read TGTGCCAGCAGCCCATCATCCGGGACTAGCGGAACCTACGAGCAGTACTTC. It is translated as CASSPSSGTSGTYEQYF.

V usage is TRBV28 and J usage is TRBJ2-7, with TRBD2 identical over 12 bases. CDR1 MDHEN and CDR2 SYDVKM come from the germline V gene. The CDR3 extends over 15 amino acids. The V gene end was trimmed by 6 bases and the J gene end by 2 bases; junction bases not matched to a gene: 5. CDR3 bases: TGTGCCAGCAGACAAGGACTAGCGGGACCCTACGAGCAGTACTTC. Translation gives CASRQGLAGPYEQYF.

The chain couples TRBV20-1 to TRBJ1-1; tentatively, D is TRBD1 (6 bases). The CDR3 loop spans 14 amino acids. CDR1 and CDR2 (germline): DFQATT, SNEGSKA (reference sequence). The V end was cut by 7 bases, the J end by 5 bases, with 20 bases between. The CDR3 DNA follows: TGCAGTGTCCCCTGGGGGGCCCGAGTGACTGAAGCTTTCTTT. Its translation: CSVPWGARVTEAFF.

The chain has TRBV18 and TRBJ2-1; 11 bases match TRBD2. V lost 6 bases and J lost 8; bases outside the gene matches: 12. Germline V lookup: CDR1 KGHSH, CDR2 LQKENI. The length of the CDR3 is 16 residues. The CDR3 protein is CASSPYSGRAYDEQFF. The CDR3 DNA is TGTGCCAGCTCGCCCTATAGCGGGAGGGCCTATGATGAGCAGTTCTTC. Based on the CDR3 plus reference TRBV18 and TRBJ2-1, the full variable domain is NAGVMQNPRHLVRRRGQEARLRCSPMKGHSHVYWYRQLPEEGLKFMVYLQKENIIDESGMPKERFSAEFPKEGPSILRIQQVVRGDSAAYFCASSPYSGRAYDEQFFGPGTRLTVL.

This clonotype showed up just once. The chain has TRBV27 and TRBJ1-3, with D possibly TRBD1 on 6 matching bases. The CDR3 spans 14 residues. V was cut by 3 bases and J by 4 bases, with 10 bases left in between. CDR1 and CDR2 from the germline V gene are MNHEY and SMNVEV (reference sequence). The CDR3 loop reads CASSLRGTGNTIYF. For the CDR3, the DNA is TGTGCCAGCAGTTTGAGAGGGACAGGAAACACCATATATTTT.

The chain has TRBV29-1 and TRBJ1-1; D gene uncertain. The CDR3 covers 14 residues. Germline V gene lookup returns CDR1 SQVTM and CDR2 ANQGSEA. Trimming pared 0 bases from V and 3 bases from J, leaving 11 bases between. The CDR3 nucleotides read TGCAGCGTTGAAGAAGTCGTTCGGGACACTGAAGCTTTCTTT. This encodes CSVEEVVRDTEAFF. Full variable domain (rest looked up from reference TRBV29-1 and TRBJ1-1): SAVISQKPSRDICQRGTSLTIQCQVDSQVTMMFWYRQQPGQSLTLIATANQGSEATYESGFVIDKFPISRPNLTFSTLTVSNMSPEDSSIYLCSVEEVVRDTEAFFGQGTRLTVV.

The chain is built from TRBV20-1 and TRBJ1-4; D unclear. The CDR3 runs 15 residues. V gave up 6 bases and J gave up 0 bases, with 14 bases separating them. CDR1 is DFQATT, CDR2 SNEGSKA, per germline (reference sequence). Written as DNA, the CDR3 is TGCAGTGCCCCTGGCGGACCTGCAACTAATGAAAAACTGTTTTTT. This encodes CSAPGGPATNEKLFF.

The rearrangement uses TRBV12-3 or TRBV12-4 and TRBJ2-7, with D unresolved. Trimming took 5 bases from V and 5 from J, leaving 22 bases between them. The CDR3 length is 16 residues. The CDR3 sequence is CASSPLLDLRFNEQYF. The CDR3 coding sequence is TGTGCCAGCAGTCCCCTCTTGGACCTCAGATTCAACGAGCAGTACTTC.

In this sample, this clonotype turned up a few times. This rearrangement joins TRBV7-9 to TRBJ2-3; a weak D match, TRBD1 (6 bases). The germline V gene encodes CDR1 SEHNR and CDR2 FQNEAQ (reference sequence). This CDR3 is 16 amino acids long. V was cut by 3 bases and J by 2 bases, with 15 bases left in between. This chain's CDR3 is CASSLGPAGDTDTQYF. DNA of the CDR3: TGTGCCAGCAGCTTGGGTCCGGCAGGGGACACAGATACGCAGTATTTT. The full variable domain, completed using reference TRBV7-9 and TRBJ2-3, is DTGVSQNPRHKITKRGQNVTFRCDPISEHNRLYWYRQTLGQGPEFLTYFQNEAQLEKSRLLSDRFSAERPKGSFSTLEIQRTEQGDSAMYLCASSLGPAGDTDTQYFGPGTRLTVL.

The rearrangement uses TRBV28 and TRBJ2-5; no clear D. The ends were cut back, 3 bases at V and 4 bases at J, with 12 bases in the middle. In germline, CDR1 is MDHEN, CDR2 SYDVKM. The CDR3 has 14 amino acids. CDR3 DNA sequence: TGTGCCAGCAGTTTGAAGGGCCCCCTAGAGACCCAGTACTTC. Its protein is CASSLKGPLETQYF.

The chain joins TRBV6-6 to TRBJ2-7, with D possibly TRBD1 on 6 matching bases. The CDR3 contains 15 residues. Germline values: CDR1 MNHNY, CDR2 SVGAGI (reference sequence). Trimming shortened V by 6 bases and J by 3 bases, and 18 bases separated the two germline ends. The CDR3 DNA sequence: TGTGCCAGCAGAAACGCCAGGGGCAGGGGCTACGAGCAGTACTTC. This encodes CASRNARGRGYEQYF.

V is TRBV12-3 or TRBV12-4 and J is TRBJ2-7; no clear D gene. This CDR3 contains 11 residues. The V end was cut by 3 bases, the J end by 5 bases, with 5 bases between. CDR3 region: CASSFSDEQYF. The CDR3, as DNA: TGTGCCAGCAGTTTCTCGGACGAGCAGTACTTC.

The rearrangement links TRBV20-1 to TRBJ2-7; 7 positions agree with TRBD1. The CDR3 length is 13 residues. Germline V gene data show CDR1 as DFQATT and CDR2 as SNEGSKA (reference sequence). V trimming: 6 bases; J trimming: 9 bases; junction bases outside the gene matches: 14. CDR3: CSALTGAQQGQYF. CDR3 DNA: TGCAGTGCCTTAACAGGGGCCCAGCAAGGGCAGTACTTC.

In this sample, this clonotype turned up a few times. The V and J genes are TRBV5-1 and TRBJ2-3, with D unresolved. Germline CDR1 is SGHRS and CDR2 is YFSETQ. This CDR3 spans 12 amino acids. V was cut by 5 bases and J by 6 bases, with 10 bases left in between. DNA for the CDR3: TGCGCCAGCAGAACTATGTTGGATACGCAGTATTTT. The encoded protein is CASRTMLDTQYF.

The V gene is TRBV5-1, the J gene TRBJ2-7; tentatively, D is TRBD2 (6 bases). CDR1 is SGHRS and CDR2 is YFSETQ in the germline V gene. The ends were cut back, 4 bases at V and 2 bases at J, with 16 bases in the middle. The CDR3 is made up of 15 amino acids. The CDR3 protein is CASSPLAGRTYEQYF. Here the CDR3 DNA reads TGCGCCAGCAGCCCACTCGCAGGGAGGACCTACGAGCAGTACTTC.

This clonotype was detected ten times or more. The chain joins TRBV6-2 or TRBV6-3 to TRBJ2-5, with TRBD2 identical over 14 bases. The DNA matches TRBJ2-7 better at its end, which makes the J call doubtful. Germline V lookup: CDR1 MNHEY, CDR2 SVGEGT. CDR3 size: 16 residues. DNA for the CDR3: TGTGCCAGCAGTTACTCCGGGACTAGCGGGAGATGCGAGCAGTACTTC. Protein product: CASSYSGTSGRCEQYF.

For this clonotype: The junction and the germline gene differ at one end; a read error may be behind it. This chain uses TRBV4-2 with TRBJ2-1; 9 bases are a match to TRBD2. The V gene's germline CDR1 is LGHNA and CDR2 YNFKEQ. The CDR3 loop spans 16 amino acids. In DNA, the CDR3 is TGTGCCAGCAGCCAAGAGGCGGGAGGGGGTTGGAATGAGCGGTTCTTC. It yields the protein CASSQEAGGGWNERFF.

CDR3 coding DNA: TGCGCCAGCAGCTTCGCGGGAGAGGGAAACATTCAGTACTTC. This encodes CASSFAGEGNIQYF. The chain is built from TRBV5-1 and TRBJ2-5; 7 bases agree with TRBD2. Matching the DNA end better, TRBJ2-4 makes the J call doubtful. From germline, CDR1 is SGHRS and CDR2 YFSETQ. This CDR3 spans 14 amino acids.

This clonotype came up many times. The V gene is TRBV10-3, the J gene TRBJ2-5; TRBD1 might be the D (6 bases). With 6 bases removed from V and 0 bases from J, the gap between germline ends came to 11 bases. Germline CDR1 reads ENHRY; CDR2 reads SYGVKD. The CDR3 consists of 14 residues. The CDR3 sequence: CAISPRDNQETQYF. CDR3 sequence (DNA): TGTGCCATCAGCCCCCGGGACAACCAAGAGACCCAGTACTTC.

The chain is built from TRBV7-2 and TRBJ1-2; no clear D gene. V shed 5 bases and J shed 8 bases, with 12 bases lying between them. The CDR3 extends over 12 amino acids. CDR1 and CDR2 (germline): SGHTA, FQGNSA. The CDR3 here is CASSPITRGYTF. The CDR3 DNA is TGTGCCAGCAGCCCCATTACGAGGGGCTACACCTTC.

V is TRBV5-6 and J is TRBJ2-5, with 9 positions matching TRBD1. The CDR3 is 16 residues long. Trimming removed 0 bases from V and 5 bases from J; junction bases left unmatched: 8. CDR1 and CDR2 from the germline V gene are SGHDT and YYEEEE. The CDR3 region has the DNA TGTGCCAGCAGCTTGGTCAGACAGGGGGGGGTGGAGACCCAGTACTTC. Amino acid sequence: CASSLVRQGGVETQYF. The full variable domain, in which reference TRBV5-6 and TRBJ2-5 provide the parts outside the CDR3, is DAGVTQSPTHLIKTRGQQVTLRCSPKSGHDTVSWYQQALGQGPQFIFQYYEEEERQRGNFPDRFSGHQFPNYSSELNVNALLLGDSALYLCASSLVRQGGVETQYFGPGTRLLVL.

The V and J genes are TRBV6-2 or TRBV6-3 and TRBJ2-4, with 8 bases matching TRBD1. The better agreement between TRBJ2-7 and the DNA end casts doubt on the J call. The CDR3 spans 13 residues. From germline, CDR1 is MNHEY and CDR2 SVGEGT. CDR3 bases: TGTGCCAGCAGGGACAGGGCCATCTACGAGCAGTACTTC. Amino acids: CASRDRAIYEQYF.

The J gene is TRBJ2-1, the V gene TRBV12-3 or TRBV12-4, with D possibly matching TRBD1 (6 bases). This CDR3 is 13 amino acids long. V shed 6 bases and J shed 8 bases, with 14 bases lying between them. Here the CDR3 reads CASSPGVWDEQFF. In nucleotides, the CDR3 is TGTGCCAGCAGCCCAGGGGTTTGGGATGAGCAGTTCTTC.

This chain uses TRBV10-3 with TRBJ2-7, with 8 nucleotides matching TRBD2. CDR1 ENHRY and CDR2 SYGVKD come from the germline V gene. V was clipped by 3 bases and J by 7 bases; unmatched bases: 11. The CDR3 runs 15 residues. CDR3 residues: CAISDSGNGGNEQYF. CDR3 DNA sequence: TGTGCCATCAGTGATAGCGGGAACGGTGGCAATGAGCAGTACTTC.

As DNA, the CDR3 is TGTGCCAGCAGCGTAGCTGACAGGAACACCGGGGAGCTGTTTTTT. This codes for CASSVADRNTGELFF. The V and J genes are TRBV9 and TRBJ2-2; D is perhaps TRBD1 (5 bases). The CDR3 runs 15 residues. Trimming took 0 bases from V and 1 from J, leaving 7 bases between them. Germline V gives CDR1 SGDLS, CDR2 YYNGEE.